The T cell receptor beta chain described here comes from a study of shared clonotypes between healthy human individuals. Findings of the study overall: When naive CD4 clonotypes were compared across several donors, 4% to 6.5% were shared. Sample collection involved blood only; tissue repertoires are likely different. When compared with the clonotypes that were shared by all four sorted-subset donors, the non-shared clonotypes turned out to have lower generation probabilities.

Clones were read by immunoSEQ multiplex PCR, and TCRdb kept only the in-frame ones, dropping some. The data contain roughly 2.2 million clones, approximately 93% of them seen just once; the ten biggest clones take up 0.35% to 0.45%. This CDR3 comprises 14 residues. V lost 2 bases and J 0 bases, leaving 7 bases between the germline ends. Germline-derived CDR1 and CDR2 are LNHDA and SQIVND (reference sequence). As to this clone: Its matching antigen is unknown. The sample contains more than one DNA sequence encoding this CDR3.

The sequencing input was naive CD4+ T cells from PBMCs. Subset noted: CD45RA+ positively selected. The chain combines TRBV19 with TRBJ1-2; D not resolved. The TCR comes from a man aged 18 to 30 in good health. Some clones in this sample may be carry-over from other donors' samples. CDR3 sequence: CASSIRDTNYGYTF. In nucleotides, the CDR3 is TGTGCCAGTAGTATAAGGGATACTAACTATGGCTACACCTTC.